In this sample, the clone carrying this TCR beta chain turned up once. V was clipped by 6 bases and J by 1 base, with 9 bases between them. The length of the CDR3 is 13 residues. How the authors handled the data: Scientists estimated how many nucleated cells there were by amplifying reference gene primers. The protocol was immunoSEQ multiplex PCR, while the TCRdb copy is restricted to in-frame clones and leaves out a portion. V, J and clone size are taken as reported in that table, and D and trimming were inferred from the DNA itself. The sample has 350,000 or so clones; more than 70% are singletons. This entry comes from a study of blood T cell repertoires in COVID-19. Across the whole study: Sites in the United States, Italy and Spain provided acute and convalescent COVID-19 samples. Nucleic acid was either cDNA or gDNA, and it came from T cells, B-cell-depleted T cells, or PBMCs.

Sequenced sample: peripheral blood. The clonotype was recovered from a man aged 25 to 40 with active or convalescent COVID-19. V is TRBV12-3 or TRBV12-4 and J is TRBJ1-2; maybe TRBD1 (5 bases). Here the CDR3 reads CASRRDSNYGYTF. The CDR3 coding sequence is TGTGCCAGCAGACGAGACAGTAACTATGGCTACACCTTC.